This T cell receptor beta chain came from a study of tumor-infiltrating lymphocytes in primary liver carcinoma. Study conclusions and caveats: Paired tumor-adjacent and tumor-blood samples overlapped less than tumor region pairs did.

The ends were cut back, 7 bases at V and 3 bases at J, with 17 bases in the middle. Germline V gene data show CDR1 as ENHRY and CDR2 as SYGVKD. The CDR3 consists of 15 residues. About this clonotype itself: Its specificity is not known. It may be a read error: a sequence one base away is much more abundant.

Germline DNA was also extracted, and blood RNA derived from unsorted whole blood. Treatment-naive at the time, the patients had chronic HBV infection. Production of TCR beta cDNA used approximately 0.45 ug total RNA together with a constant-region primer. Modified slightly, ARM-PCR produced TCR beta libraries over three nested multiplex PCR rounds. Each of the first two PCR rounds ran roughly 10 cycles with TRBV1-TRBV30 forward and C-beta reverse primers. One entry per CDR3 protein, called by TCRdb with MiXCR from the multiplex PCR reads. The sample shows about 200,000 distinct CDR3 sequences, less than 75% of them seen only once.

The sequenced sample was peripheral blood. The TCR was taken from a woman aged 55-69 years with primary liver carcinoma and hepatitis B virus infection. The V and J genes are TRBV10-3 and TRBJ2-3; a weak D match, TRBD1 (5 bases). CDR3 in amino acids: CAIKLVRDQTDTQYF. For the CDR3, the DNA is TGTGCCATCAAACTGGTCAGGGATCAGACAGATACGCAGTATTTT.